The clone carrying this T cell receptor (beta chain) was detected ten times or more. Its cognate antigen is unknown. This entry is derived from a study of T cells in Graves' hyperthyroidism and ophthalmopathy. Study-level points and caveats: Most thyroid clonotypes expanded above 0.001 were also detected in blood.

Patients aged 18 to 65 had newly diagnosed hyperthyroidism that had lasted under 2 months. Amplification targeted TCR beta CDR3 regions from RNA transcripts. During a first-round RT-PCR of the TCR CDR3, the HTBI primer set was used. Via MiXCR, TCRdb re-called the multiplex PCR reads, giving one row per CDR3 protein. The sample lists a few hundred thousand distinct CDR3 sequences; around a sixth were seen once. Unmatched junction bases numbered 10, after V lost 6 bases and J lost 2 bases. Germline V gene data show CDR1 as MDHEN and CDR2 as SYDVKM. CDR3 length: 16 amino acids. This chain connects TRBV28 to TRBJ2-3; 8 nucleotides match TRBD2. This clonotype originated in a woman between 18 and 29 years old with Graves' hyperthyroidism that later progressed to Graves' ophthalmopathy. Sequencing was done on a sample of blood. CDR3 amino acids: CASRPLVAGNTDTQYF. The CDR3, as DNA: TGTGCCAGCAGACCCTTGGTAGCGGGGAACACAGATACGCAGTATTTT.